The table lists the clone carrying this TCR beta chain with a few counts. A much more abundant neighbour one base away suggests this may be a read error. Primed by a sample-barcoded 5' primer and a J-beta primer mix, a second PCR proceeded for about 7 to 11 cycles. TCRdb recomputed calls from the 5' RACE reads with MiXCR, one row per CDR3 protein. The table has around 2 million distinct CDR3 sequences, approximately 40% seen once; the top ten hold under 25%. The CDR3 runs 15 residues. Germline V gene data show CDR1 as MGHRA and CDR2 as YSYEKL. The data belong to a study of blood T cells in healthy people across ages. Study-level information: About one barcoded beta molecule per two T cells was the capture yield of template switching.

The receptor's source is a human donor in good health. V and J are TRBV4-1 and TRBJ1-1, with D tentatively TRBD1 (5 bases). Sequences were obtained from blood. CDR3: CAGSRGSGQNTEAFF. The CDR3 bases are TGCGCCGGCAGCCGCGGCTCGGGGCAGAACACTGAAGCTTTCTTT.